A single T cell receptor (beta chain) is shown here with its context. Its antigen is not known. Macro-dissection enriched premalignant or tumor cells before nucleic acid extraction. Some clones are missing from TCRdb's copy, which holds only in-frame ones; the method was immunoSEQ multiplex PCR. Among under 4,000 clones, about 81% were seen once, and the ten largest hold 6.5% to 8.5%. This CDR3 region has 15 residues. Per the germline V gene, CDR1 is LNHNV and CDR2 is YYDKDF (reference sequence). V lost 0 bases to trimming and J lost 0 bases, with 9 bases between them. The record originates from a study of immune evolution from preneoplasia to lung adenocarcinoma. At the level of the study: HLA loss of heterozygosity: about 7% AIS, over 12% MIA, about 31% ADC, none AAH. Study results and limitations: From normal lung to invasive adenocarcinoma, top clone frequencies appeared to decrease.

The receptor was isolated from a person aged 70 to 79 with invasive lung adenocarcinoma. This sequence joins TRBV15 and TRBJ2-7; weak D call: TRBD2 (5 bases). Sample: FFPE invasive lung adenocarcinoma tissue. In DNA, the CDR3 is TGTGCCACCAGCAGAGATTACGGGGACTCCTACGAGCAGTACTTC. Protein sequence: CATSRDYGDSYEQYF.